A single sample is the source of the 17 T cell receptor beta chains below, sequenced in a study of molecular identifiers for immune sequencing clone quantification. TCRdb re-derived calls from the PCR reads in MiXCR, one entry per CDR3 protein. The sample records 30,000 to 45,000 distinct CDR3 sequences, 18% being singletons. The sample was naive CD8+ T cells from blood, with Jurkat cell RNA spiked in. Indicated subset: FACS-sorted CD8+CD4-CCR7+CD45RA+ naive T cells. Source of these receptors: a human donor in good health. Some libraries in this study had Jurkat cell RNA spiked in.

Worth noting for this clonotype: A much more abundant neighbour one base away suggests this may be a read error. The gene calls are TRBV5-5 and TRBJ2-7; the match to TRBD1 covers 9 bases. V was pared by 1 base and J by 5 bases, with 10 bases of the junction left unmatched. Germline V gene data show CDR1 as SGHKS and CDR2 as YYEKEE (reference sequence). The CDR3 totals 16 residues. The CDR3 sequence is CASSLNPGQGTDEQYF. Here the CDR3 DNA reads TGTGCCAGCAGCTTGAATCCAGGACAGGGGACCGACGAGCAGTACTTC.

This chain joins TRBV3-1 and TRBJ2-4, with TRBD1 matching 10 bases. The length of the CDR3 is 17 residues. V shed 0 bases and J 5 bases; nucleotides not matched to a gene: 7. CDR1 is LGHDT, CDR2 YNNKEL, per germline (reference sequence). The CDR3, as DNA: TGTGCCAGCAGCCAAGATGTCGGGACAGGGGTCCAAAACATTCAGTACTTC. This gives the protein CASSQDVGTGVQNIQYF.

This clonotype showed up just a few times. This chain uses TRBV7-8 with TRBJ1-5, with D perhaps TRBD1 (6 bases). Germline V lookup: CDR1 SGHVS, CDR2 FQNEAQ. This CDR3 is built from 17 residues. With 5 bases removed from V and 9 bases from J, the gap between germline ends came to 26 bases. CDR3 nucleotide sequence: TGTGCCAGCAGCGGAGGTATGAGGACAGATGGTTCTGGGCCCCAGCATTTT. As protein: CASSGGMRTDGSGPQHF.

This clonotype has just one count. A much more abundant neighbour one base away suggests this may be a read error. Here the CDR3 reads CASTSRGLEDTRYF. CDR3 in DNA: TGTGCCAGCACCTCGAGGGGTTTGGAAGATACGCGGTATTTT. The V and J genes are TRBV12-3 or TRBV12-4 and TRBJ2-3, with D perhaps TRBD1 or TRBD2 (5 bases each). CDR3 length: 14 residues.

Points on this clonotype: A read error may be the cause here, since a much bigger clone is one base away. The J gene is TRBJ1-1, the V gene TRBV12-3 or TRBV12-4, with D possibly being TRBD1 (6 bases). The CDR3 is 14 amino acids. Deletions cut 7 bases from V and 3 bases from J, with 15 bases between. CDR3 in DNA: TGTGCCAGCATTCATCCAGGGGTGGACACTGAAGCTTTCTTT. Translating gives CASIHPGVDTEAFF.

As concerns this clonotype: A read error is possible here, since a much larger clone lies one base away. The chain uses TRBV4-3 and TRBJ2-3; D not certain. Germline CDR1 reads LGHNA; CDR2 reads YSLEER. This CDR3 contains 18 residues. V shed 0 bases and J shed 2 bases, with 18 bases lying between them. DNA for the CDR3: TGCGCCAGCAGCCAAGAAGGTGTTATTGGCGGTAACACAGATACGCAGTATTTT. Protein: CASSQEGVIGGNTDTQYF.

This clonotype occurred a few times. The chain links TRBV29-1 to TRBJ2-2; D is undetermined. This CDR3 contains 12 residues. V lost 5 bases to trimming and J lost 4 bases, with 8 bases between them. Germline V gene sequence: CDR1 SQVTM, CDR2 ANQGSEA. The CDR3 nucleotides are TGCAGCGTTTGTGGGTTCACCGGGGAGCTGTTTTTT. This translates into CSVCGFTGELFF.

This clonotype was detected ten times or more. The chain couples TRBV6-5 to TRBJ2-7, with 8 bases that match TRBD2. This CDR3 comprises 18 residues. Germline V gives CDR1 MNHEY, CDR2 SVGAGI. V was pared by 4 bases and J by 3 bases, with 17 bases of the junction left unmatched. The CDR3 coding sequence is TGTGCCAGCAGTTTAGGGGTCGGTCGGGAGGGACTCCTCTACGAGCAGTACTTC. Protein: CASSLGVGREGLLYEQYF.

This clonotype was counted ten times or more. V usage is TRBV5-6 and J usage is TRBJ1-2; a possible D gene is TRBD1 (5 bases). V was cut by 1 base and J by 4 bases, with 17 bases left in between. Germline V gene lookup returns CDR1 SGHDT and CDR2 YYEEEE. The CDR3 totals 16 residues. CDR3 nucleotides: TGTGCCAGCAGCTTGTTCGGGGCCAGTGTAATCTATGGCTACACCTTC. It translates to CASSLFGASVIYGYTF.

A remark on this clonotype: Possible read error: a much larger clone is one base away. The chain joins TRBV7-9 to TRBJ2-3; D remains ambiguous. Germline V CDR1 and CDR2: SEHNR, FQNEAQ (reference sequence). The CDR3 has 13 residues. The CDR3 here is CASSLVYTDSQYF. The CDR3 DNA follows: TGTGCCAGCAGCTTAGTGTACACAGATTCGCAGTATTTT.

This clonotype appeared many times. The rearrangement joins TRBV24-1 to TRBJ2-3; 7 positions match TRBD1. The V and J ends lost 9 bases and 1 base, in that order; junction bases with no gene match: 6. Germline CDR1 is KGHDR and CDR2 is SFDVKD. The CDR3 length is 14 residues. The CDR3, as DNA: TGTGCCACCGGCCGGACAGGACGCACAGATACGCAGTATTTT. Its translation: CATGRTGRTDTQYF.

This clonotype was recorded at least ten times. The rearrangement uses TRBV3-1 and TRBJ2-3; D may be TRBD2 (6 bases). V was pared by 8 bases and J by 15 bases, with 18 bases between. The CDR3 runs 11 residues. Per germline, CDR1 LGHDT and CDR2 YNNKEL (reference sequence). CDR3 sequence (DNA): TGTGCCAGCGGGACTCCTCTCCGAGTTTATTTT. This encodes CASGTPLRVYF.

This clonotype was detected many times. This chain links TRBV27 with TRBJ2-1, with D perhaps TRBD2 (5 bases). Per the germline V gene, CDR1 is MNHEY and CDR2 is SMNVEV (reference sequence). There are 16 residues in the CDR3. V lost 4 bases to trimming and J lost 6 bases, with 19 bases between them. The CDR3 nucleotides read TGTGCCAGCAGTTCCCGGGTAGAGGGCCTAACCAATGAGCAGTTCTTC. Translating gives CASSSRVEGLTNEQFF.

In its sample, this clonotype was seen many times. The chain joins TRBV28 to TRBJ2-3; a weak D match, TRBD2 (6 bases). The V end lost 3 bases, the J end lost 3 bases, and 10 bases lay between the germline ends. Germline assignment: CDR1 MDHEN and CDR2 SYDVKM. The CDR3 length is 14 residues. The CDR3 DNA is TGTGCCAGCAGTTTTGTGGCGGGGACAGATACGCAGTATTTT. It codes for CASSFVAGTDTQYF.

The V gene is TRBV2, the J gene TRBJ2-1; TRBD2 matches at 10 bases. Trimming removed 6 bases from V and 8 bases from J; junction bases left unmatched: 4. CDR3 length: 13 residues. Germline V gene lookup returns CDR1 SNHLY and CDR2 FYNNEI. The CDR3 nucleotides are TGTGCCAGCAGGGCTAGCGGGAGCGATGAGCAGTTCTTC. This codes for CASRASGSDEQFF. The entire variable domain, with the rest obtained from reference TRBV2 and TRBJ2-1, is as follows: EPEVTQTPSHQVTQMGQEVILRCVPISNHLYFYWYRQILGQKVEFLVSFYNNEISEKSEIFDDQFSVERPDGSNFTLKIRSTKLEDSAMYFCASRASGSDEQFFGPGTRLTVL.

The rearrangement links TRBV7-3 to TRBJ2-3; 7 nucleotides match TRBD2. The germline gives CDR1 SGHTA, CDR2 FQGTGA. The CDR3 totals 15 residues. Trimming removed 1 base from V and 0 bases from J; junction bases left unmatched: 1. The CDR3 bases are TGTGCCAGCAGCTTAAGGGGGGGAAGCACAGATACGCAGTATTTT. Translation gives CASSLRGGSTDTQYF.

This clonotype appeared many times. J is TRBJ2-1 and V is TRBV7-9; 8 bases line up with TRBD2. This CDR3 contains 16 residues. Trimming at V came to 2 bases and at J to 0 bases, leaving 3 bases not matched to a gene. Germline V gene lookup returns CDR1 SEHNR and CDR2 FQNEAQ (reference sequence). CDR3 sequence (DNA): TGTGCCAGCAGCTTAACGGGAGGGCCCTCCTACAATGAGCAGTTCTTC. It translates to CASSLTGGPSYNEQFF.